This T cell receptor (beta chain) is drawn from a study of radiation and T cells in renal cell carcinoma. Whole-study context: Nephrectomy followed 15 Gy stereotactic body radiation by 4 weeks.

Time point given: baseline pretreatment blood. Treatment specified: 15 Gy SBRT to primary tumor, nephrectomy 4 weeks later. This renal cell carcinoma was of the clear cell type. Some clones are missing from TCRdb's copy, which holds only in-frame ones; the method was immunoSEQ multiplex PCR. The table has about 140,000 clones, less than 85% seen once; the top ten hold roughly 23%. General study points: Top tumor clonotypes rose in blood 2 weeks post-radiation, then contracted.

Only a few counts were recorded for this clone. Antigen specificity is unknown. Sequencing used blood, obtained from a patient whose treatment included radiotherapy and nephrectomy. The receptor comes from a woman in her forties or fifties with renal cell carcinoma.

CDR3 DNA: TGTGCCAGCAGCCCGCGGGGAGATACGCAGTATTTT. The encoded protein is CASSPRGDTQYF. The chain uses TRBV5-4 and TRBJ2-3, with D perhaps TRBD2 (6 bases). V dropped 4 bases and J dropped 5 bases, with 8 bases sitting between them. The CDR3 is 12 residues long. Germline V gene sequence: CDR1 SGHNT, CDR2 YYREEE (reference sequence).